Described below is a single T cell receptor (beta chain) sequence and its context. The CDR3 consists of 16 residues. V was clipped by 1 base and J by 4 bases; unmatched bases: 8. CDR1 is SGHTA, CDR2 FQGNSA, per germline. The data were taken from a study of blood T cell repertoires in COVID-19. Study overall: T cells, B-cell-depleted T cells, or PBMCs provided the cDNA or gDNA that served as material.

Generated by immunoSEQ multiplex PCR, the TCRdb table keeps only in-frame clones and is missing some. The sample includes some 340,000 clones, 85% seen only once; the top ten take 3.6%. Material: peripheral blood. The chain employs TRBV7-2 and TRBJ1-2, with TRBD1 matching over 8 bases. The TCR originated in a woman aged 18 to 35 with acute or convalescent COVID-19. The CDR3, as DNA: TGTGCCAGCAGCTTAGTCCGCGGACAGGGCGGCTATGGCTACACCTTC. It yields the protein CASSLVRGQGGYGYTF.